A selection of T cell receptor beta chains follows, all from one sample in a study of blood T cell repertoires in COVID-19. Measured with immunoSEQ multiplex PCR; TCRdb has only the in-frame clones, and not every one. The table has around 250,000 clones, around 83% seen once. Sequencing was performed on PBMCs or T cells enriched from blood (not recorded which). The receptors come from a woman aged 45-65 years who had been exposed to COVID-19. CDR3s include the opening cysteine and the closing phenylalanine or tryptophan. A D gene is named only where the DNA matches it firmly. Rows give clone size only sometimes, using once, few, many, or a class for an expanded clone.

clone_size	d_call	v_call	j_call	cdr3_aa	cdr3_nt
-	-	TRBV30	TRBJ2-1	CAWNAGTPGYNEQFF	TGTGCCTGGAACGCGGGGACCCCCGGGTACAATGAGCAGTTCTTC
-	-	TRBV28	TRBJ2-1	CASSGAMESLDEQFF	TGTGCCAGCAGTGGGGCCATGGAGAGCCTCGATGAGCAGTTCTTC
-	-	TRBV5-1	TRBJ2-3	CASSFGMGGTDTQYF	TGCGCCAGCAGCTTTGGAATGGGCGGCACAGATACGCAGTATTTT
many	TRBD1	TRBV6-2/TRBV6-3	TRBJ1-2	CASSSTTRPDTGQPSHGYTF	TGTGCCAGCAGTTCGACAACGCGCCCCGACACGGGACAGCCTTCCCATGGCTACACCTTC
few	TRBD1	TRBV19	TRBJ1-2	CASSNPSRGGGYGYTF	TGTGCCAGTAGTAATCCCAGCAGAGGGGGCGGCTATGGCTACACCTTC
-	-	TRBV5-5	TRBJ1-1	CASSADSTMNTEAFF	TGTGCCAGCAGCGCGGACTCAACCATGAACACTGAAGCTTTCTTT
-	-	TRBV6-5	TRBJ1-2	CASSPRGARGYTF	TGTGCCAGCAGTCCTCGGGGGGCTCGGGGCTACACCTTC
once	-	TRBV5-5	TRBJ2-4	CASSLFQALNIQYF	TGTGCCAGCAGCTTGTTCCAGGCCTTAAACATTCAGTACTTC
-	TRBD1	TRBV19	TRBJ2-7	CASRDRGSNEQYF	TGTGCCAGTAGGGACAGGGGAAGCAACGAGCAGTACTTC
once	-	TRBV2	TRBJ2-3	CASRYGTLTTSTDTQYF	TGTGCCAGCAGATACGGGACACTGACGACTAGCACAGATACGCAGTATTTT
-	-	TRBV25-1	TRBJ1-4	CASSRRDINEKLFF	TGTGCCAGCAGTCGCCGGGACATTAATGAAAAACTGTTTTTT
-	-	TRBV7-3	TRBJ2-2	CASSPLANTGELFF	TGTGCCAGCAGCCCTCTCGCGAACACCGGGGAGCTGTTTTTT
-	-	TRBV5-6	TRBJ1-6	CASSLAEKGHNSPLHF	TGTGCCAGCAGCTTGGCGGAAAAGGGGCATAATTCACCCCTCCACTTT
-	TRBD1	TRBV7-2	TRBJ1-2	CASSLRTGEDGYTF	TGTGCCAGCAGCCTCCGGACAGGGGAGGATGGCTACACCTTC
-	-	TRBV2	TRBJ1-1	CASSPGGSNTEAFF	TGTGCCAGCAGTCCGGGGGGCTCGAACACTGAAGCTTTCTTT
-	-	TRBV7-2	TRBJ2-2	CASSQTGGEPGELFF	TGTGCCAGCAGCCAAACGGGTGGGGAGCCCGGGGAGCTGTTTTTT
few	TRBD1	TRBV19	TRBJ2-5	CASSTTGGTGGTQYF	TGTGCCAGTAGTACCACAGGGGGGACTGGCGGGACCCAGTACTTC
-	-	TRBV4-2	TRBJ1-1	CASSQASLGGFMGTTEAFF	TGTGCCAGCAGCCAAGCATCTTTGGGGGGATTTATGGGTACCACTGAAGCTTTCTTT
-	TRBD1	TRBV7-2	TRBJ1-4	CASSFLGTGEKLFF	TGTGCCAGCAGCTTCCTCGGGACAGGAGAAAAACTGTTTTTT
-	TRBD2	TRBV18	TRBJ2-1	CASSPRTSGGLSSYNEQFF	TGTGCCAGCTCACCTCGGACTAGCGGGGGGCTGAGCTCCTACAATGAGCAGTTCTTC
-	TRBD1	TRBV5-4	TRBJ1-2	CASSSTGGYGYTF	TGTGCCAGCAGCTCTACAGGGGGCTATGGCTACACCTTC
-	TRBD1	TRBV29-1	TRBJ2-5	CGVPDRVWETQYF	TGCGGCGTACCCGACAGGGTTTGGGAGACCCAGTACTTC
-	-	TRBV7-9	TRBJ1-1	CASSLGQNTEAFF	TGTGCCAGCAGCTTAGGGCAGAACACTGAAGCTTTCTTT
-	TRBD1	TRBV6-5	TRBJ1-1	CASSYEGQGQAFF	TGTGCCAGCAGTTACGAGGGACAGGGGCAAGCTTTCTTT
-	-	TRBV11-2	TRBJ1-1	CASSSMGSTEAFF	TGTGCCAGCAGCAGCATGGGGAGCACTGAAGCTTTCTTT
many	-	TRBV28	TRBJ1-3	CASSLRGRFGNTIYF	TGTGCCAGCAGTTTAAGGGGGAGATTTGGAAACACCATATATTTT
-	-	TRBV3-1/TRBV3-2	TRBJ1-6	CASSLFGDNSPLHF	TGTGCCAGCAGCCTGTTCGGGGATAATTCACCCCTCCACTTT
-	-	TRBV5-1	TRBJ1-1	CASQATGSAEAFF	TGCGCCAGCCAAGCTACAGGGTCAGCTGAAGCTTTCTTT
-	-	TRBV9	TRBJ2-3	CASSAGTSQFTDTQYF	TGTGCCAGCAGCGCCGGGACTTCTCAATTCACAGATACGCAGTATTTT
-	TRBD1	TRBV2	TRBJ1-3	CASRPIPRDRVPGNTIYF	TGTGCCAGCAGACCCATACCCCGGGACAGGGTCCCTGGAAACACCATATATTTT
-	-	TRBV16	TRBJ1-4	CASSRRAATNEKLFF	TGTGCCAGCAGCCGGAGGGCTGCAACTAATGAAAAACTGTTTTTT
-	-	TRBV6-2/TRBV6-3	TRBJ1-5	CASSYEVGNQPQHF	TGTGCCAGCAGTTACGAGGTCGGCAATCAGCCCCAGCATTTT
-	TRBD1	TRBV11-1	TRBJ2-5	CASSFGTGAYQETQYF	TGTGCCAGCAGCTTCGGGACAGGGGCGTACCAAGAGACCCAGTACTTC
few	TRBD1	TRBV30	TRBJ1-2	CAWSTSDRGHYGYTF	TGTGCCTGGAGTACCAGTGACAGGGGGCACTATGGCTACACCTTC
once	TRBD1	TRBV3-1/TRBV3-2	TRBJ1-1	CASSLRGLGTEAFF	TGTGCCAGCAGCCTCAGGGGGCTGGGCACTGAAGCTTTCTTT
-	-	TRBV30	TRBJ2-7	CAWRRRGPTSYEQYF	TGTGCCTGGAGGCGCAGGGGACCTACCTCCTACGAGCAGTACTTC
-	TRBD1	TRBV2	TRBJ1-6	CASSVGAPGQGASPLHF	TGTGCCAGCAGTGTGGGGGCCCCGGGACAGGGGGCTTCACCCCTCCACTTT
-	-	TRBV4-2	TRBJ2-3	CASSQDTRQGTGTDTQYF	TGTGCCAGCAGCCAAGATACGAGGCAGGGAACCGGCACAGATACGCAGTATTTT
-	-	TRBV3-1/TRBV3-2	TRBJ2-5	CASSHASRETQYF	TGTGCCAGCAGCCATGCTAGTCGCGAGACCCAGTACTTC
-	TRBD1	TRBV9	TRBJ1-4	CASSFGQGLVTEKLFF	TGTGCCAGCAGCTTTGGACAGGGCCTCGTAACCGAAAAACTGTTTTTT
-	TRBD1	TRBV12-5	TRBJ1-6	CASGPTGFTPLHF	TGTGCTAGTGGTCCGACAGGGTTTACACCCCTCCACTTT
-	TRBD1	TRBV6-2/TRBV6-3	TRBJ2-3	CASSYSAGGGTDTQYF	TGTGCCAGCAGTTACTCAGCAGGGGGAGGCACAGATACGCAGTATTTT